The entry below describes one T cell receptor beta chain. Method: immunoSEQ multiplex PCR; TCRdb's copy keeps in-frame clones and lacks some. The data show over 130,000 clones, with around 90% seen just once and roughly 2.5% held by the top ten. The source of the sample is a study of blood T cell repertoires in COVID-19. CDR3 length equals 17 residues. CDR1 and CDR2 (germline): MNHNS, SASEGT. V was clipped by 1 base and J by 0 bases; unmatched bases: 4. Sequencing used peripheral blood. The rearrangement joins TRBV6-1 to TRBJ1-4, with 8 bases matching TRBD1. The receptor's source is a human donor with COVID-19, enrolled during active disease. The donor label of this sample is uncertain. The CDR3 region is CASSEDPGGATNEKLFF. As DNA, the CDR3 is TGTGCCAGCAGTGAAGACCCAGGGGGCGCAACTAATGAAAAACTGTTTTTT.